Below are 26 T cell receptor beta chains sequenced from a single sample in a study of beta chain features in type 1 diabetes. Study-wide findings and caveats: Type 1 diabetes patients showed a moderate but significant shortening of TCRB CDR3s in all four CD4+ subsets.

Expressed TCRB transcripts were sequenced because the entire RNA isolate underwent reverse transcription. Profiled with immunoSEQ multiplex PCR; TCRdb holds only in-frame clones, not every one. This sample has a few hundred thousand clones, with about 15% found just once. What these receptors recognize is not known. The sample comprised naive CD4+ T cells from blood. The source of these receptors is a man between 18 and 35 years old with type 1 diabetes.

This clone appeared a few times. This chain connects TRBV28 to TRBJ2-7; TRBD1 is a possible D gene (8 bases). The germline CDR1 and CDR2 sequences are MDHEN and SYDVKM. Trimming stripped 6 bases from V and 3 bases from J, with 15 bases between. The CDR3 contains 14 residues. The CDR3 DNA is TGTGCCAGCAGAAGACAGGGGAGGGACTACGAGCAGTACTTC. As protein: CASRRQGRDYEQYF.

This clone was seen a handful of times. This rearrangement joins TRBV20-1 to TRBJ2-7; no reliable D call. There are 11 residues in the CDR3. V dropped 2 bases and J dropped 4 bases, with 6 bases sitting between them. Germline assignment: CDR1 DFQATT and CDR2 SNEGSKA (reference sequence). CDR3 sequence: CSARQHYEQYF. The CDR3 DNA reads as TGCAGTGCTAGACAACATTACGAGCAGTACTTC.

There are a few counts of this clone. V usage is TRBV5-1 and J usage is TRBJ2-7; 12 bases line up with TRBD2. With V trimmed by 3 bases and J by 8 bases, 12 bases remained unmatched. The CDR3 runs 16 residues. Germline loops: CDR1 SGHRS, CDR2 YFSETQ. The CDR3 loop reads CASSWGPGTSGSQQYF. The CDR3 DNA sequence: TGCGCCAGCAGCTGGGGACCCGGGACTAGCGGGTCTCAGCAGTACTTC.

The CDR3 protein is CASSLATSGSRNEQFF. CDR3 coding DNA: TGCGCCAGCAGCTTGGCTACTAGCGGGAGCCGAAATGAGCAGTTCTTC. The chain links TRBV5-1 to TRBJ2-1; 11 positions match TRBD2. The CDR3 is made up of 16 amino acids. The ends lost 0 bases at V and 7 bases at J; junction bases unmatched: 6. Germline V CDR1 and CDR2: SGHRS, YFSETQ. Full variable domain (remainder filled in from reference TRBV5-1 and TRBJ2-1): KAGVTQTPRYLIKTRGQQVTLSCSPISGHRSVSWYQQTPGQGLQFLFEYFSETQRNKGNFPGRFSGRQFSNSRSEMNVSTLELGDSALYLCASSLATSGSRNEQFFGPGTRLTVL.

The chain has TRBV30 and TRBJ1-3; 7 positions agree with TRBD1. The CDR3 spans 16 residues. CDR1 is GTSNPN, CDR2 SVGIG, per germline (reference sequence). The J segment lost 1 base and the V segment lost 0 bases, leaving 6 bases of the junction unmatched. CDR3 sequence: CAWSVRGTVSGNTIYF. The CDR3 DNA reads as TGTGCCTGGAGTGTTAGGGGGACAGTGTCTGGAAACACCATATATTTT. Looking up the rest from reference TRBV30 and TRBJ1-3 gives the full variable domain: SQTIHQWPATLVQPVGSPLSLECTVEGTSNPNLYWYRQAAGRGLQLLFYSVGIGQISSEVPQNLSASRPQDRQFILSSKKLLLSDSGFYLCAWSVRGTVSGNTIYFGEGSWLTVV.

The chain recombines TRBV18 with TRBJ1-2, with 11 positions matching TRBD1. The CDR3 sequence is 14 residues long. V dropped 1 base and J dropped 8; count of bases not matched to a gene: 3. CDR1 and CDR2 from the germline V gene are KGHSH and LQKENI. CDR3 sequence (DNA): TGTGCCAGCTCACCACTTGGACAGGGGGCAGGCTACACCTTC. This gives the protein CASSPLGQGAGYTF.

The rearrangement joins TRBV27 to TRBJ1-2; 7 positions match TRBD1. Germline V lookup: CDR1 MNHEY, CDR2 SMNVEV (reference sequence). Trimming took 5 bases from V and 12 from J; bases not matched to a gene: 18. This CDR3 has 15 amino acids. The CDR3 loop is CASSRDGRSGGSNTF. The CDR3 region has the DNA TGTGCCAGCAGTCGCGACGGCAGGTCAGGGGGTAGTAACACCTTC.

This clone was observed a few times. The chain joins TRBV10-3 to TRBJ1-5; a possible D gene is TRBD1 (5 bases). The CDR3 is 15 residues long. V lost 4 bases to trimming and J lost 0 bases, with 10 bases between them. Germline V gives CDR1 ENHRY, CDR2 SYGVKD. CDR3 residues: CAISVGGYSNQPQHF. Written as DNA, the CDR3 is TGTGCCATCAGTGTGGGGGGATATAGCAATCAGCCCCAGCATTTT.

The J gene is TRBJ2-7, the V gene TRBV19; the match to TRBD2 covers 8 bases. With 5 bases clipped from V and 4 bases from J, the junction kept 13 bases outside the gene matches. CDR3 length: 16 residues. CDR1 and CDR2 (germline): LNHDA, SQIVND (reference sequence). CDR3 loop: CASSPHRPGGIYEQYF. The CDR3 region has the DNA TGTGCCAGTAGTCCCCACCGGCCGGGAGGGATTTACGAGCAGTACTTC.

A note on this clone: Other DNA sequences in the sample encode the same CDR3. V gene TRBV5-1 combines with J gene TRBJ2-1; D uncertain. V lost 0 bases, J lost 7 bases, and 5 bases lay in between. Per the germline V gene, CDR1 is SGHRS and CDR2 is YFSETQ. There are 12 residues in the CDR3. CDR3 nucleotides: TGCGCCAGCAGCTTGGTAGCTAATGAGCAGTTCTTC. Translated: CASSLVANEQFF.

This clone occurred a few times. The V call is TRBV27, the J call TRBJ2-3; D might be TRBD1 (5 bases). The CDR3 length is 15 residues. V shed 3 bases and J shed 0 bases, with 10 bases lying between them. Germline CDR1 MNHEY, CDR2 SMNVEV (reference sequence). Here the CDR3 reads CASSFGAGSTDTQYF. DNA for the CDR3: TGTGCCAGCAGTTTTGGGGCAGGGAGCACAGATACGCAGTATTTT.

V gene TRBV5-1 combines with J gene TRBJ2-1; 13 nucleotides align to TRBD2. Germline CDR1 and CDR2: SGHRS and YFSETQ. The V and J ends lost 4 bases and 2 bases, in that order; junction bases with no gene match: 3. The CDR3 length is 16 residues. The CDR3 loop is CASSTGTSGAYNEQFF. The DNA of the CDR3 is TGCGCCAGCAGCACGGGGACTAGCGGGGCCTACAATGAGCAGTTCTTC. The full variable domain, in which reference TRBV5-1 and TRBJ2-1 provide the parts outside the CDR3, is KAGVTQTPRYLIKTRGQQVTLSCSPISGHRSVSWYQQTPGQGLQFLFEYFSETQRNKGNFPGRFSGRQFSNSRSEMNVSTLELGDSALYLCASSTGTSGAYNEQFFGPGTRLTVL.

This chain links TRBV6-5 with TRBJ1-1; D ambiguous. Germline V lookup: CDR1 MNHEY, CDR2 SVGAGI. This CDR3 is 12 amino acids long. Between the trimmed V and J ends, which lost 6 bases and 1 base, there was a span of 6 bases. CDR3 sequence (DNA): TGTGCCAGCAGGCGAGGGAACACTGAAGCTTTCTTT. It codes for CASRRGNTEAFF.

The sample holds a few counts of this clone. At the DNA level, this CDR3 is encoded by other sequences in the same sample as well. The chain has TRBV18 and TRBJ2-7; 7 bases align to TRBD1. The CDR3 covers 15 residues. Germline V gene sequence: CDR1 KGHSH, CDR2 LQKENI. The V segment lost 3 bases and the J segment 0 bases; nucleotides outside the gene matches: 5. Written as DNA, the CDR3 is TGTGCCAGCTCACCCCATAGGGACAGCTCCTACGAGCAGTACTTC. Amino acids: CASSPHRDSSYEQYF.

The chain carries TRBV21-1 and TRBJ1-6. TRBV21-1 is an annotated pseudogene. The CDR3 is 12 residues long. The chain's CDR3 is CASSMRNSPLHF. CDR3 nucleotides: TGTGCCAGCAGCATGCGAAATTCACCCCTCCACTTT.

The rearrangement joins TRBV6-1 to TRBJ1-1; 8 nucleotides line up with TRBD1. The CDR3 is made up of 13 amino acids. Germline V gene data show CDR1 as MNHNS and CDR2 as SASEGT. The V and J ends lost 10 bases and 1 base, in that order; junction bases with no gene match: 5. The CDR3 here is CATRTGSNTEAFF. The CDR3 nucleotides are TGTGCCACCAGGACAGGGTCGAACACTGAAGCTTTCTTT.

The DNA of the CDR3 is TGTGCCAGCAGCTCCCCCAGGGGGGCCGGGGAGCTGTTTTTT. It is translated as CASSSPRGAGELFF. This chain connects TRBV11-2 to TRBJ2-2; a possible D gene is TRBD1 (7 bases). The CDR3 extends over 14 amino acids. The germline V and J ends were trimmed by 4 bases and 6 bases, with 12 bases remaining between them. CDR1 is SGHAT and CDR2 is FQNNGV in the germline V gene.

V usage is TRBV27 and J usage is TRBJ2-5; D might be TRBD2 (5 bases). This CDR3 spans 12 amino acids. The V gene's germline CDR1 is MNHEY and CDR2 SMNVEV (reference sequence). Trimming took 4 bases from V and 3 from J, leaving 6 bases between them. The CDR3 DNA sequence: TGTGCCAGCAGTTCGAGGGAAGAGACCCAGTACTTC. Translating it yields CASSSREETQYF.

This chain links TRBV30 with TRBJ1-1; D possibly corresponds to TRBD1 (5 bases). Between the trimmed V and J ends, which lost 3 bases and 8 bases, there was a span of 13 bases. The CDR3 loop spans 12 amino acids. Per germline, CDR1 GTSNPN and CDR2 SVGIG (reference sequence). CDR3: CAWSLQAIEAFF. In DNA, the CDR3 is TGTGCCTGGAGCTTACAGGCGATCGAAGCTTTCTTT. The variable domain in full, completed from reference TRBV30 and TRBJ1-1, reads SQTIHQWPATLVQPVGSPLSLECTVEGTSNPNLYWYRQAAGRGLQLLFYSVGIGQISSEVPQNLSASRPQDRQFILSSKKLLLSDSGFYLCAWSLQAIEAFFGQGTRLTVV.

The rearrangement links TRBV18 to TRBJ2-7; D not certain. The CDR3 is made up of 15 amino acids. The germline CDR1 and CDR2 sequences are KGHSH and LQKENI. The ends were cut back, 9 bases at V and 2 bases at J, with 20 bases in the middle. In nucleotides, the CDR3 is TGTGCCAGTTCCCTCAGCCCAGCGTTGGCCTACGAGCAGTACTTC. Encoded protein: CASSLSPALAYEQYF.

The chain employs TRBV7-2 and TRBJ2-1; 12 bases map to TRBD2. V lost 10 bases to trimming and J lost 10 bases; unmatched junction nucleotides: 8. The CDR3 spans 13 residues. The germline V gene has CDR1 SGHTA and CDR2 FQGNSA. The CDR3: CATGLAGGEEQFF. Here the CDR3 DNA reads TGTGCCACGGGGCTAGCGGGAGGGGAGGAGCAGTTCTTC. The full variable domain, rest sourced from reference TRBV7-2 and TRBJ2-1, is GAGVSQSPSNKVTEKGKDVELRCDPISGHTALYWYRQSLGQGLEFLIYFQGNSAPDKSGLPSDRFSAERTGGSVSTLTIQRTQQEDSAVYLCATGLAGGEEQFFGPGTRLTVL.

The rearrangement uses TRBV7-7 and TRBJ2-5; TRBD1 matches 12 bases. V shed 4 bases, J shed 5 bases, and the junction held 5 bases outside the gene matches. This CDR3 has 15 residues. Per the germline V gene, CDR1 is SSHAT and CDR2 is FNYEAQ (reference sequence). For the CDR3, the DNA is TGTGCCAGCAGCTCGGGGACAGGGGGCCCGGAGACCCAGTACTTC. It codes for CASSSGTGGPETQYF.

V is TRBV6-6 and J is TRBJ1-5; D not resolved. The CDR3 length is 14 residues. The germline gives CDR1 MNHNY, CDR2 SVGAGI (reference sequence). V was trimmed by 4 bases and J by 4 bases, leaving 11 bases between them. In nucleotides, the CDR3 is TGTGCCAGCAGTTCGAAACCGAGAAATCAGCCCCAGCATTTT. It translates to CASSSKPRNQPQHF.

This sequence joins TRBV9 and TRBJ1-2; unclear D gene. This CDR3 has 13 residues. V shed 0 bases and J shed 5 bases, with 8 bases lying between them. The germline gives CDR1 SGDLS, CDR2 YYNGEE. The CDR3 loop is CASSVGTLYGYTF. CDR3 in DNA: TGTGCCAGCAGCGTAGGGACTTTATATGGCTACACCTTC.

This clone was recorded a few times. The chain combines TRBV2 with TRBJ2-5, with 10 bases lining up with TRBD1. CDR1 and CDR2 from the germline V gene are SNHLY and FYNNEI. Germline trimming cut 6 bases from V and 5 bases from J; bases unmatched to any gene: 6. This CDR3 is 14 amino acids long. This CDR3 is CASSRDRGSETQYF. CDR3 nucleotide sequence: TGTGCCAGCAGCCGGGACAGGGGTTCCGAGACCCAGTACTTC.

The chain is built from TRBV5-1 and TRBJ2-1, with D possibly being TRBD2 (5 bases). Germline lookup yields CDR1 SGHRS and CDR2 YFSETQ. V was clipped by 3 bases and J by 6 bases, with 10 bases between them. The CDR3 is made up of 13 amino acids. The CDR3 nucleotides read TGCGCCAGCAGCTCCCAAGGAGGCAATGAGCAGTTCTTC. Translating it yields CASSSQGGNEQFF.